The clone carrying this T cell receptor beta chain was seen many times. One entry per CDR3 protein, called by TCRdb with MiXCR from the PCR reads. The sample yields 600,000 to 650,000 distinct CDR3 sequences, just under 20% seen once. The sample originates from a study of molecular identifiers for immune sequencing clone quantification. The sequenced sample was naive CD8+ T cells from blood, with Jurkat cell RNA spiked in. Subset of the sample: FACS-sorted CD8+CD4-CCR7+CD45RA+ naive T cells. This clonotype originated in a human donor in good health. Some libraries in this study had Jurkat cell RNA spiked in.

In DNA form, the CDR3 reads TGCAGTGCTAGAGATATCCGAGAAAGTAGCAATCAGCCCCAGCATTTT. Translating gives CSARDIRESSNQPQHF. The J gene is TRBJ1-5, the V gene TRBV20-1; D not resolved. Per germline, CDR1 DFQATT and CDR2 SNEGSKA (reference sequence). CDR3 length: 16 residues. Trimming shortened V by 0 bases and J by 0 bases, and 12 bases separated the two germline ends.